This TCR beta chain was captured by sequencing in a study of blood T cell repertoires in COVID-19 (TCRdb year 2020). Concerning the study at large: Collaborator samples came from the United States, Italy and Spain and covered acute and convalescent phases of COVID-19. The sample metadata nearly always contained a de-identified subject ID, COVID-19 status, age in years and sex. The material from the prospective study consisted of cDNA or gDNA derived from T cells, B-cell-depleted T cells, or PBMCs. The samples were drawn from two sources: the first 160 participants of the ongoing ImmuneRACE study, and 1,200 or so subjects contributed by 6 global collaborators. Where HLA class I and class II types were available, the types were taken from metadata supplied by the sample provider, not from assay-based typing. Deeply sampled blood TCRbeta repertoires from subjects exposed to, actively infected with, or recovered from COVID-19 were included in the dataset. A freely available public database, intended as a resource for researchers studying the immune response to SARS-CoV-2, is where the repertoires were released. Broad study findings and their caveats: The quantity of clinical and demographic metadata differed by source and by participant and was supplied without curation.

The immunoSEQ Assay, a bias-controlled multiplex PCR, was used to amplify TCRbeta CDR3 regions from genomic DNA. As for the original processing: Nucleated cell counts per sample were estimated from amplification of reference gene primers within the assay. Sequence reads were collapsed and filtered to measure the absolute abundance of every unique TCRbeta CDR3 rearrangement. Productive Simpson clonality was computed per sample as the square root of Simpson's diversity index over productive rearrangements. The clones in this table, taken by TCRdb from immuneACCESS, are in-frame only. Not every clone is retained; where verified, under half of the shortfall comes from an unresolved V gene, and the cause of the rest is unknown. The V and J calls and clone size come from that table; D and trimming were worked out from the DNA. Across this sample there are more than 300,000 clones, with 85% to 95% seen only once. The ten top clones hold roughly 3.6% of the sample.

Reading the germline V gene gives CDR1 MGHDK and CDR2 SYGVNS. V is clipped by 6 bases and J by 0 bases, and the sequence between their germline boundaries is 9 bases long. The cysteine opens and the phenylalanine closes a CDR3 of 13 amino acids. Only the CDR3 part of the read is kept: 39 bases, read in frame from the first base. In regard to this clone: Which antigen it targets is not known. Per-base qualities were not stored, and no clone one base away is much larger.

In the prospective study, participants were about 18 to 95 years old, resided in fewer than 25 geographic areas of the United States, and were enrolled through a virtual design. Cohort assignment in the prospective study relied on participant-reported clinical history from a screening survey and a study questionnaire. Exposed participants had been in contact with someone with a PCR-confirmed or clinician-diagnosed COVID-19 case within 2 weeks of study entry. In the prospective study, mobile phlebotomists collected whole blood, serum and a nasopharyngeal or oropharyngeal swab from each participant. Over a roughly 2-month period, participants in the prospective study had the option of providing additional blood draws and questionnaires. Before DNA extraction, blood samples from the prospective study were shipped at room temperature or frozen.

The chain employs TRBV25-1 and TRBJ2-7, with TRBD2 tentatively as D gene (5 bases match). The receptor was isolated from a woman younger than 45 who had been exposed to COVID-19. The sequenced sample consisted of PBMCs or T cells enriched from blood (not recorded which). Read as DNA, the sequence is TGTGCCAGCAGACGGGATAGCTCCTACGAGCAGTACTTC. Translated, it gives CASRRDSSYEQYF.